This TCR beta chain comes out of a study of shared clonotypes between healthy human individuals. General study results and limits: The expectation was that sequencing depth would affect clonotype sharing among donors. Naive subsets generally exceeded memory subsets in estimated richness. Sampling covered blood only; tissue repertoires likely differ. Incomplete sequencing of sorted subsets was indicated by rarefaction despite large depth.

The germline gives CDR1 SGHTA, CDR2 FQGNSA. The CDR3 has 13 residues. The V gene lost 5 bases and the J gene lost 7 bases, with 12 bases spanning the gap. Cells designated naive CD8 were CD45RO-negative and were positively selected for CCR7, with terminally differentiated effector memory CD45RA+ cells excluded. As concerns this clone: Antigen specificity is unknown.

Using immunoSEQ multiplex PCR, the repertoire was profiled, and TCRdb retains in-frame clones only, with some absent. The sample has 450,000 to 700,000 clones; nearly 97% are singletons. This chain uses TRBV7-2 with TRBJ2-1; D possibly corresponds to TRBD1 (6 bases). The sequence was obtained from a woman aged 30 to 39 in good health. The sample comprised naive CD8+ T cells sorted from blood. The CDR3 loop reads CASSTHRVNEQFF. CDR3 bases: TGTGCCAGCAGCACGCACAGGGTTAATGAGCAGTTCTTC.